These 22 T cell receptor beta chains originate from one sample sequenced in a study of spatial heterogeneity in lung cancer. Each CDR3 protein gets one entry after TCRdb re-called the 5' RACE reads with MiXCR. The table includes 36,000 or so distinct CDR3 sequences, 5.2% detected once. As to time point: sample taken at primary tumor resection. Whole RNA, isolated from tumor, nontumor lung or frozen PBMC, was sequenced without prior sorting. Specimen: PBMCs, collected at surgery. These receptor sequences come from a female donor with early-stage non-small cell lung cancer.

This clonotype was counted many times. CDR3 DNA sequence: TGTGCCAGCAGTGAAGGCCCAGGGGCCTACAATGAGCAGTTCTTC. This codes for CASSEGPGAYNEQFF. The V gene is TRBV6-1, the J gene TRBJ2-1; D may be TRBD1 (6 bases). Germline assignment: CDR1 MNHNS and CDR2 SASEGT. The ends were cut back, 1 base at V and 2 bases at J, with 9 bases in the middle. This CDR3 has 15 residues.

The sample holds many counts of this clonotype. The chain links TRBV4-2 to TRBJ2-3, with D uncertain. V was cut by 4 bases and J by 9 bases, with 14 bases left in between. Germline CDR1 is LGHNA and CDR2 is YNFKEQ. The CDR3 spans 13 residues. This CDR3 reads CASSPRGLRTQYF. CDR3 nucleotide sequence: TGTGCCAGCAGCCCTCGTGGGTTACGGACGCAGTATTTT.

At least ten counts were recorded for this clonotype. The chain uses TRBV29-1 and TRBJ1-1; 9 nucleotides align to TRBD1. The CDR3 runs 13 residues. Germline loops: CDR1 SQVTM, CDR2 ANQGSEA. V was pared by 6 bases and J by 6 bases, with 8 bases of the junction left unmatched. As DNA, the CDR3 is TGCAGCGTAGCCGGGACAGGGCTCTCTGAAGCTTTCTTT. It encodes CSVAGTGLSEAFF.

This clonotype was recorded many times. The V gene is TRBV5-1, the J gene TRBJ2-7, with a possible D match to TRBD1 (7 bases). The V gene lost 1 base and the J gene lost 6 bases, with 14 bases spanning the gap. The V gene's germline CDR1 is SGHRS and CDR2 YFSETQ. The CDR3 has 14 amino acids. CDR3 bases: TGCGCCAGCAGCTTGCCCGACAGGGAGGCCGAGCAGTACTTC. Translated: CASSLPDREAEQYF.

This clonotype was detected many times. The chain is built from TRBV20-1 and TRBJ2-7, with D possibly matching TRBD2 (6 bases). CDR1 is DFQATT and CDR2 is SNEGSKA in the germline V gene (reference sequence). Trimming shortened V by 6 bases and J by 2 bases, and 17 bases separated the two germline ends. The CDR3 is 14 residues long. CDR3 amino acids: CSAVPGTWAYEQYF. The DNA of the CDR3 is TGCAGTGCGGTCCCCGGGACTTGGGCCTACGAGCAGTACTTC.

There are many counts of this clonotype. The rearrangement uses TRBV7-9 and TRBJ2-7, with TRBD2 as a possible D gene (6 bases). This CDR3 is 15 amino acids long. Germline lookup yields CDR1 SEHNR and CDR2 FQNEAQ (reference sequence). Trimming pared 2 bases from V and 5 bases from J, leaving 16 bases between. The CDR3 sequence is CASSLLMAGRHEQYF. The CDR3 DNA reads as TGTGCCAGCAGCTTATTAATGGCAGGGAGGCACGAGCAGTACTTC.

The genes are TRBV7-9 and TRBJ2-3, with no clear D. The CDR3 loop spans 14 amino acids. CDR1 and CDR2 from the germline V gene are SEHNR and FQNEAQ (reference sequence). V lost 4 bases and J 5 bases, leaving 13 bases between the germline ends. The CDR3 region has the DNA TGTGCCAGCAGCTCCATATACACGCAAGATACGCAGTATTTT. Its translation is CASSSIYTQDTQYF.

Only a few counts were recorded for this clonotype. This chain uses TRBV10-3 with TRBJ1-5, with 8 bases aligning to TRBD1. V was pared by 6 bases and J by 2 bases, with 9 bases of the junction left unmatched. The CDR3 consists of 16 residues. In germline, CDR1 is ENHRY, CDR2 SYGVKD. The CDR3 DNA is TGTGCCATCAGCCGGGACAGGTCCTCTGGCAATCAGCCCCAGCATTTT. This gives the protein CAISRDRSSGNQPQHF.

The table lists this clonotype with a few counts. V is TRBV6-5 and J is TRBJ1-2; 7 positions agree with TRBD1. Looked up from germline, CDR1 is MNHEY and CDR2 is SVGAGI. The V gene end was trimmed by 6 bases and the J gene end by 2 bases; junction bases not matched to a gene: 3. The CDR3 loop spans 13 amino acids. CDR3 sequence: CASRETGNYGYTF. The CDR3 nucleotides are TGTGCCAGCAGAGAGACAGGGAACTATGGCTACACCTTC.

This clonotype came up many times. The chain employs TRBV5-1 and TRBJ2-1, with D perhaps TRBD1 or TRBD2 (5 bases each). V lost 0 bases and J 5 bases, leaving 18 bases between the germline ends. Germline V gives CDR1 SGHRS, CDR2 YFSETQ. The CDR3 loop spans 17 amino acids. CDR3: CASSLGDPGRPNNEQFF. In DNA form, the CDR3 reads TGCGCCAGCAGCTTGGGGGACCCTGGTAGGCCCAACAATGAGCAGTTCTTC.

This clonotype occurred a few times. The chain uses TRBV7-9 and TRBJ2-3; D gene unclear. CDR1 is SEHNR and CDR2 is FQNEAQ in the germline V gene (reference sequence). This CDR3 has 16 amino acids. Trimming removed 4 bases from V and 0 bases from J, with 14 bases in between. CDR3 coding DNA: TGTGCCAGCAGCTCCCCTTTAGTGGCGAGCACAGATACGCAGTATTTT. It is translated as CASSSPLVASTDTQYF. Supplemented by reference TRBV7-9 and TRBJ2-3, the full variable domain reads DTGVSQNPRHKITKRGQNVTFRCDPISEHNRLYWYRQTLGQGPEFLTYFQNEAQLEKSRLLSDRFSAERPKGSFSTLEIQRTEQGDSAMYLCASSSPLVASTDTQYFGPGTRLTVL.

This clonotype was recorded at least ten times. V usage is TRBV7-2 and J usage is TRBJ2-3, with D perhaps matching TRBD2 (6 bases). This CDR3 contains 17 residues. V was pared by 5 bases and J by 6 bases, with 24 bases between. Germline CDR1 is SGHTA and CDR2 is FQGNSA. The CDR3 DNA sequence: TGTGCCAGCAGCCGCCGAACTTGGCGGGACCCACTCGATACGCAGTATTTT. Encoded protein: CASSRRTWRDPLDTQYF.

This clonotype was observed at least ten times. V gene TRBV29-1 combines with J gene TRBJ2-3; D might be TRBD1 (6 bases). The ends were cut back, 6 bases at V and 3 bases at J, with 19 bases in the middle. The length of the CDR3 is 15 residues. Germline V gene lookup returns CDR1 SQVTM and CDR2 ANQGSEA. The CDR3 here is CSVGGQTGKTDTQYF. CDR3 coding DNA: TGCAGCGTGGGTGGGCAAACAGGGAAAACAGATACGCAGTATTTT.

This clonotype was observed many times. The V call is TRBV20-1, the J call TRBJ1-6; 7 nucleotides match TRBD1. CDR3 length equals 16 residues. J was trimmed by 6 bases and V by 1 base; bases with no gene match: 9. Germline CDR1 and CDR2: DFQATT and SNEGSKA (reference sequence). CDR3 sequence (DNA): TGCAGTGCTAGAGCTAATTGGGGACAGCCTAATTCACCCCTCCACTTT. Residues: CSARANWGQPNSPLHF.

The chain employs TRBV11-2 and TRBJ2-1; D is unclear. The length of the CDR3 is 15 residues. V was shortened by 1 base and J by 0 bases, with 7 bases between the two germline ends. From germline, CDR1 is SGHAT and CDR2 FQNNGV. This chain's CDR3 is CASSLGLYSYNEQFF. The CDR3 nucleotides are TGTGCCAGCAGCTTAGGGTTGTACTCCTACAATGAGCAGTTCTTC.

This clonotype was counted ten times or more. The V gene is TRBV12-3 or TRBV12-4, the J gene TRBJ1-3, with 8 positions matching TRBD1. This CDR3 has 15 amino acids. The V and J ends lost 6 bases and 4 bases, in that order; junction bases with no gene match: 8. The CDR3 nucleotides read TGTGCCAGCAGCCTTTCCGACAGGGGAGGAAACACCATATATTTT. It specifies CASSLSDRGGNTIYF.

The chain carries TRBV11-2 and TRBJ2-1; 11 bases agree with TRBD1. Germline V lookup: CDR1 SGHAT, CDR2 FQNNGV. This CDR3 region has 18 residues. With 5 bases clipped from V and 0 bases from J, the junction kept 9 bases outside the gene matches. CDR3 residues: CASSPNPGTGGSYNEQFF. The CDR3 DNA reads TGTGCCAGCAGCCCCAATCCAGGGACAGGGGGCTCCTACAATGAGCAGTTCTTC.

In this sample, this clonotype turned up a few times. The chain has TRBV20-1 and TRBJ1-6, with D perhaps TRBD1 (6 bases). The germline V gene encodes CDR1 DFQATT and CDR2 SNEGSKA (reference sequence). This CDR3 comprises 15 residues. Trimming shortened V by 1 base and J by 9 bases, and 16 bases separated the two germline ends. CDR3 in amino acids: CSARALRGVGSPLHF. In DNA form, the CDR3 reads TGCAGTGCTAGAGCCCTAAGGGGGGTCGGTTCACCCCTCCACTTT.

In its sample, this clonotype was seen many times. J is TRBJ2-3 and V is TRBV5-1; D is possibly TRBD1 or TRBD2 (5 bases each). This CDR3 contains 13 residues. The germline V and J ends were trimmed by 7 bases and 2 bases, with 11 bases remaining between them. CDR1 and CDR2 from the germline V gene are SGHRS and YFSETQ. The CDR3: CASSMGTTDTQYF. For the CDR3, the DNA is TGCGCCAGCTCTATGGGGACCACAGATACGCAGTATTTT.

This clonotype was counted many times. The chain couples TRBV6-6 to TRBJ1-6; a weak D match, TRBD1 (6 bases). The ends were cut back, 5 bases at V and 7 bases at J, with 15 bases in the middle. The CDR3 extends over 15 amino acids. Germline CDR1 is MNHNY and CDR2 is SVGAGI (reference sequence). Here the CDR3 DNA reads TGTGCCAGCAGTCCTATTGGGACACACAATTCACCCCTCCACTTT. Translated: CASSPIGTHNSPLHF.

This clonotype showed up many times. This chain links TRBV30 with TRBJ2-1; D is uncertain. The germline V gene has CDR1 GTSNPN and CDR2 SVGIG (reference sequence). CDR3 length: 14 amino acids. V was shortened by 1 base and J by 0 bases, with 7 bases between the two germline ends. As DNA, the CDR3 is TGTGCCTGGAGTGCCCTCGGCTCCTACAATGAGCAGTTCTTC. Amino acid sequence: CAWSALGSYNEQFF.

Many counts were recorded for this clonotype. The chain couples TRBV20-1 to TRBJ2-3; 8 positions match TRBD2. From germline, CDR1 is DFQATT and CDR2 SNEGSKA (reference sequence). Trimming cost V 8 bases and J 2 bases; bases outside gene matches: 6. The CDR3 covers 13 residues. The CDR3 nucleotides are TGCAGTTCTGGCGGGGGGCACACAGATACGCAGTATTTT. It encodes CSSGGGHTDTQYF.